One sample yielded the 5 T cell receptor beta chains listed below, sequenced in a study of T cells in Graves' hyperthyroidism and ophthalmopathy (dated by TCRdb to the late 2010s). Receptor libraries were prepared by multiplex PCR. Reads for this sample came from an Illumina HiSeq 2000. TCR beta CDR3 regions were amplified from RNA transcripts. The TCR CDR3 was subjected to a first round of RT-PCR using the HTBI primer set and the Qiagen OneStep RT-PCR kit. TCRdb reprocessed the public reads (quality trimming at Q25 with fastp, clone calling with MiXCR) and kept in-frame beta chains. All rows with the same CDR3 protein become a single entry with the most common DNA and genes. The sample has fewer than 350,000 distinct CDR3 sequences on record, around 23% of them singletons. Of the sample, around 50% falls within the top ten clones. Sequenced: blood. The receptors originated from a woman between 50 and 59 years old with Graves' hyperthyroidism.

This clonotype occurred a few times. The chain recombines TRBV6-1 with TRBJ2-2, with D possibly TRBD1 on 5 matching bases. V lost 5 bases, J lost 6 bases, and 13 bases lay in between. The CDR3 runs to 14 residues. CDR1 is MNHNS and CDR2 is SASEGT in the germline V gene. CDR3 DNA: TGTGCCAGCAGTTTAACCAGGGTTTCCGGGGAGCTGTTTTTT. Translating gives CASSLTRVSGELFF.

V usage is TRBV19 and J usage is TRBJ1-1, with a weak D call TRBD1 (6 bases). The germline V gene encodes CDR1 LNHDA and CDR2 SQIVND (reference sequence). The CDR3 is 12 residues long. Trimming pared 4 bases from V and 5 bases from J, leaving 8 bases between. The CDR3 region is CASSKRGTEAFF. CDR3 in DNA: TGTGCCAGTAGTAAAAGGGGGACTGAAGCTTTCTTT.

This clonotype has a count of ten or more. V is TRBV3-1 and J is TRBJ2-3; D not resolved. CDR1 LGHDT and CDR2 YNNKEL come from the germline V gene (reference sequence). The V gene lost 2 bases and the J gene lost 0 bases, with 12 bases spanning the gap. This CDR3 is 16 amino acids long. CDR3: CASSQSRLTSTDTQYF. The CDR3 nucleotides are TGTGCCAGCAGCCAATCGCGCCTAACTAGCACAGATACGCAGTATTTT.

This clonotype was seen many times. The V gene is TRBV14, the J gene TRBJ2-7, with D possibly matching TRBD1 (5 bases). The CDR3 is made up of 14 amino acids. Trimming stripped 2 bases from V and 3 bases from J, with 11 bases between. Germline CDR1 reads SGHDN; CDR2 reads FVKESK. The CDR3 spells CASSQQGSGYEQYF. Here the CDR3 DNA reads TGTGCCAGCAGCCAACAGGGTTCCGGCTACGAGCAGTACTTC.

This clonotype was seen only a few times. The junction does not match germline at one end; this may be a read error. The chain uses TRBV19 and TRBJ1-5, with D unclear. Germline V gene data show CDR1 as LNHDA and CDR2 as SQIVND (reference sequence). The CDR3 consists of 16 residues. CDR3 loop: CASSKWEGGGNQPRHF. Here the CDR3 DNA reads TGTGCCAGTAGCAAGTGGGAGGGCGGCGGCAATCAGCCCCGGCATTTT.